This T cell receptor (beta chain) was documented in a study of cytomegalovirus exposure and HLA in healthy donors. Study-wide results and limits: Common viral pathogens seemed, in a later analysis, to connect with several of the most significant clusters.

In the PCR, 60 Vbeta and 13 Jbeta primers were used. Generated by immunoSEQ multiplex PCR, the TCRdb table keeps only in-frame clones and is missing some. This table holds around 100,000 clones, approximately 80% found once. In germline, CDR1 is SGHDT, CDR2 YYEEEE. The CDR3 runs to 16 residues. The J segment lost 5 bases and the V segment lost 4 bases, leaving 11 bases of the junction unmatched. With respect to this clone: As yet, its antigen is unknown.

The chain combines TRBV5-6 with TRBJ1-5; 8 bases are a match to TRBD1. Sequences were obtained from PBMCs. This clonotype originated in a woman aged 70-85 years in good health and CMV-seropositive. Here the CDR3 reads CASSARTTTGDQPQHF. The CDR3 nucleotides are TGTGCCAGCAGCGCAAGAACTACGACAGGGGATCAGCCCCAGCATTTT.